The entry that follows covers one TCR beta chain sequence. Antigen unknown. This record belongs to a study of cytomegalovirus exposure and HLA in healthy donors. Study-wide context: Across some 400 genotyped donors, just over 80% landed in the Caucasian-associated ancestry cluster.

Researchers ran the PCR with 60 Vbeta and 13 Jbeta primers. Profiled with immunoSEQ multiplex PCR; TCRdb holds only in-frame clones, not every one. The repertoire includes some 60,000 clones, about 83% of them detected once, and 1.6% sits in the top ten. This CDR3 is built from 15 residues. Germline V gives CDR1 SGHDN, CDR2 FVKESK. V was cut by 3 bases and J by 3 bases, with 12 bases left in between. Findings and caveats of the study: Analyzed later, most CMV-associated TCR beta chains appeared HLA-restricted. According to the study, 150 to 200 TCR beta chains were cytomegalovirus-associated. The study had only CMV serostatus as immune exposure information.

The receptor comes from a human donor in good health. V and J are TRBV14 and TRBJ2-1; D is possibly TRBD1 (6 bases). The sequencing sample was made of PBMCs. The CDR3 is CASSHGDTYYNEQFF. The CDR3 DNA reads as TGTGCCAGCAGCCACGGGGACACGTACTACAATGAGCAGTTCTTC. The complete variable domain, with remaining parts taken from reference TRBV14 and TRBJ2-1, reads EAGVTQFPSHSVIEKGQTVTLRCDPISGHDNLYWYRRVMGKEIKFLLHFVKESKQDESGMPNNRFLAERTGGTYSTLKVQPAELEDSGVYFCASSHGDTYYNEQFFGPGTRLTVL.